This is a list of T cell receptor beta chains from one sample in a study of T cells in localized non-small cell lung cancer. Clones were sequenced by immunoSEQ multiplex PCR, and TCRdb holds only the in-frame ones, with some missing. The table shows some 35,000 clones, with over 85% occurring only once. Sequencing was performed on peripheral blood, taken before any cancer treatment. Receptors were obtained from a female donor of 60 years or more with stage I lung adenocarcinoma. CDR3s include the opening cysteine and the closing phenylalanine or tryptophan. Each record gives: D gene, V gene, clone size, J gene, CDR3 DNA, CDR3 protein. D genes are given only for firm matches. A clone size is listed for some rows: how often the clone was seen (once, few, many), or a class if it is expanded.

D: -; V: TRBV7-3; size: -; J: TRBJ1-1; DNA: TGTGCCAGCAGCGTACAGGGGAACACTGAAGCTTTCTTT; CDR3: CASSVQGNTEAFF
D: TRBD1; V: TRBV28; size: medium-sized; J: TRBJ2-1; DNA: TGTGCCAGCAGCCTCGAACCTACCGGGACAGCCCTAGATGAGCAGTTCTTC; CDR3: CASSLEPTGTALDEQFF
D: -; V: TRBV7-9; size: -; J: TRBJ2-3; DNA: TGTGCCAGCAGCCTTCAAGCGGGACAGAAGGATACGCAGTATTTT; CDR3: CASSLQAGQKDTQYF
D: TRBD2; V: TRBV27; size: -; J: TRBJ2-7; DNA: TGTGCCAGCAGCAGCCCCTTAGTGGGGGGGTCCCACGAGCAGTACTTC; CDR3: CASSSPLVGGSHEQYF
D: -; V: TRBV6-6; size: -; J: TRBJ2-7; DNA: TGTGCCATAAAGGGGGTCCACGAGCAGTACTTC; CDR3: CAIKGVHEQYF
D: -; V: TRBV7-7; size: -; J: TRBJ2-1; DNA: TGTGCCAGCAGCTTACAGGGGCGCGGTGAGCAGTTCTTC; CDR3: CASSLQGRGEQFF
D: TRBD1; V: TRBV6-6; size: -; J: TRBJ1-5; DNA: TGTGCCAGCAGTCTTGACAGGGCTAGCAATCAGCCCCAGCATTTT; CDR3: CASSLDRASNQPQHF
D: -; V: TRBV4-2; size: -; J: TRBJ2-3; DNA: TGTGCCAGCAGCCAAGATTCTCCGTCCTACGATACGCAGTATTTT; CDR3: CASSQDSPSYDTQYF
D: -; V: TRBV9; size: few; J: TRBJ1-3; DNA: TGTGCCAGCAGCGTAGCAATAGCGAACTCTGGAAACACCATATATTTT; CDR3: CASSVAIANSGNTIYF
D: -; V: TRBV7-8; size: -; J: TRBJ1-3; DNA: TGTGCCAGCAGTTTAGGGGGGACTGGAAACACCATATATTTT; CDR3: CASSLGGTGNTIYF
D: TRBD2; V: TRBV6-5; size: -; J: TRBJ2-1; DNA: TGTGCCAGCAACCTACTAGCGGGGGCCTACAATGAGCAGTTCTTC; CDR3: CASNLLAGAYNEQFF
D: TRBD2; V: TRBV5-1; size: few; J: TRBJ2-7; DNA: TGCGCCAGCAGTACTGGAGAGCGGGGGGGATCCTACGAGCAGTACTTC; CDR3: CASSTGERGGSYEQYF
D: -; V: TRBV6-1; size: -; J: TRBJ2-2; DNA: TGTGCCAGCAGTGATAGCATACGAATCGGGGAGCTGTTTTTT; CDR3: CASSDSIRIGELFF
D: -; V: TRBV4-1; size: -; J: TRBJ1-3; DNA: TGCGCCAGCAGCCAGCCCACCTCTGGAAACACCATATATTTT; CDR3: CASSQPTSGNTIYF
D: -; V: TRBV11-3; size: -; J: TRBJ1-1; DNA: TGTGCCAGCAGCTTAGATCCGGGCATGAACACTGAAGCTTTCTTT; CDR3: CASSLDPGMNTEAFF
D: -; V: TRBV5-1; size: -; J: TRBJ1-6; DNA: TGCGCCAGCAGCAACGATCGACAAAGGGGAGATTCACCCCTCCACTTT; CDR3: CASSNDRQRGDSPLHF
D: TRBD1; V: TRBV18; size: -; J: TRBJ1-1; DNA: TGTGCCAGCTCACCAGTGACAGGGGGCGGGAACACTGAAGCTTTCTTT; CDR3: CASSPVTGGGNTEAFF
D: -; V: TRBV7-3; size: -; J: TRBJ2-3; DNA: TGTGCCAGCAGCGTCTCAAACGTAGGTACGCAGTATTTT; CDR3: CASSVSNVGTQYF
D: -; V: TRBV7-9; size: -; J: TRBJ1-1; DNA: TGTGCCAGCAGCTTAGGGGGCCTAAACACTGAAGCTTTCTTT; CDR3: CASSLGGLNTEAFF
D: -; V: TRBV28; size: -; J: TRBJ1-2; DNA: TGTGCCAGCAGGACACAGGGAATGGGAGATTCCGGCTACACCTTC; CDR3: CASRTQGMGDSGYTF
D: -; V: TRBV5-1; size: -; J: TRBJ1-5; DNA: TGCGCCAGCAGCTTGATGGGGGAAGGGTATCAGCCCCAGCATTTT; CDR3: CASSLMGEGYQPQHF
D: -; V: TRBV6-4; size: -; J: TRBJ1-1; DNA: TGTGCCAGCAGTTGGACTGAGAACACTGAAGCTTTCTTT; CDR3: CASSWTENTEAFF
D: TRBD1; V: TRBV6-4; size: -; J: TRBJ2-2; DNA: TGTGCCAGCAGTGATGAGGGGACAGGCTACGGGGAGCTGTTTTTT; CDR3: CASSDEGTGYGELFF
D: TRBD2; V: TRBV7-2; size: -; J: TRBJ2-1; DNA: TGTGCCAGCAGCTTAGGGGGACTAGCGGGGGCCCCCCCCTACAATGAGCAGTTCTTC; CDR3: CASSLGGLAGAPPYNEQFF
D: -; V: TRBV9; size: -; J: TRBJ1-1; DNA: TGTGCCAGCAGCCTTCGTAGAGAAGACGGAATTGCTGAAGCTTTCTTT; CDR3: CASSLRREDGIAEAFF
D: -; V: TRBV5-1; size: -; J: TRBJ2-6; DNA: TGCGCCAGCAGGCCCAGTGGGGTTGGGGCCAACGTCCTGACTTTC; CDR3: CASRPSGVGANVLTF
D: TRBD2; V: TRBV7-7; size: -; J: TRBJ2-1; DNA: TGTGCCAGCAGCCTTAGACTAGCGGGGGGGAACAATGAGCAGTTCTTC; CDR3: CASSLRLAGGNNEQFF
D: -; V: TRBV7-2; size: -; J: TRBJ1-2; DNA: TGTGCCAGCCAAAAGGAGGGAGGGTATGGCTACACCTTC; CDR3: CASQKEGGYGYTF
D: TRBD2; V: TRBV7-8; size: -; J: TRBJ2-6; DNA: TGTGCCAGCGGCGGGGGGGGTGGCGGTGGGGCCAACGTCCTGACTTTC; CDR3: CASGGGGGGGANVLTF
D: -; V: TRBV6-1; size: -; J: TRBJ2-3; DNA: TGTGCCAGCAGTGAGCAGCATCGCACAGATACGCAGTATTTT; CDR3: CASSEQHRTDTQYF
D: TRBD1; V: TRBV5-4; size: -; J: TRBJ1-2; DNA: TGTGCCAGCAGCTTGAGGGGACAGGGGAGCTATGGCTACACCTTC; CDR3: CASSLRGQGSYGYTF
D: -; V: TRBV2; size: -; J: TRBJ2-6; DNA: TGTGCCAGCAGGACAGAGACTCAGGCCAACGTCCTGACTTTC; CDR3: CASRTETQANVLTF
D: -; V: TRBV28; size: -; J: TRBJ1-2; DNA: TGTGCCAGCAGACTGGGCGGGCCGCGTTGGGGCTACACCTTC; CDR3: CASRLGGPRWGYTF
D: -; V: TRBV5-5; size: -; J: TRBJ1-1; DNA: TGTGCCAGCAGCTTGGATGGGGCTAACACTGAAGCTTTCTTT; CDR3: CASSLDGANTEAFF
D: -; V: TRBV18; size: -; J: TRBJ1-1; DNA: TGTGCCAGCTCCTCCCGCGTGGAGAACACTGAAGCTTTCTTT; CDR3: CASSSRVENTEAFF
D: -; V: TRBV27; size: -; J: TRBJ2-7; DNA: TGTGCCAGCAGTTTATCCGCGACAGGTCTAAGCTCCTACGAGCAGTACTTC; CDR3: CASSLSATGLSSYEQYF
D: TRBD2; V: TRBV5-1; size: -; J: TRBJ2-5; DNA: TGCGCCAGCAGCTTGGCCCTAGCGGGGGGTGGTAAAGAGACCCAGTACTTC; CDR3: CASSLALAGGGKETQYF
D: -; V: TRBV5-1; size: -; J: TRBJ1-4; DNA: TGCGCCAGCAGCTTGGAGCAGAACGAAAAACTGTTTTTT; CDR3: CASSLEQNEKLFF
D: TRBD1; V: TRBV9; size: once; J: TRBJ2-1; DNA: TGTGCCAGCAGCGGGGACAGACTCCTAAGCAATGAGCAGTTCTTC; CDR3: CASSGDRLLSNEQFF
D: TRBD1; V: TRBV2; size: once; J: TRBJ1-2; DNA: TGTGCCACCGGGACAGACCGATCGCCTAACTATGGCTACACCTTC; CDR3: CATGTDRSPNYGYTF
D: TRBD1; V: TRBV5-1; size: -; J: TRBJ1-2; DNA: TGCGCCAGCAGCTTGGCGGGACAGAACTATGGCTACACCTTC; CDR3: CASSLAGQNYGYTF
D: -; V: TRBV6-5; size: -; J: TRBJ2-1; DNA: TGTGCCAGCAGCTACAGAGAAGGGGTGGCGTTCTTC; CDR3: CASSYREGVAFF
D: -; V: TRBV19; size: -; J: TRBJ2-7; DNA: TGTGCCAGTAGTTTGGGGGGGCTTAGCTCCTACGAGCAGTACTTC; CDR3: CASSLGGLSSYEQYF
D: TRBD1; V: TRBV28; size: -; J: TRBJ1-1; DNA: TGTGCCAGCAAACCGGACAGGGCGAACACTGAAGCTTTCTTT; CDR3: CASKPDRANTEAFF
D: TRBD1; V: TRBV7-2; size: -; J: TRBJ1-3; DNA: TGTGCCAGCAGCCGGGACAGGGCTGCGGGAAACACCATATATTTT; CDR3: CASSRDRAAGNTIYF
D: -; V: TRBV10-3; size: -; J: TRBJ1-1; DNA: TGTGCCATCAGTGAGTTTGGTGGGCACAACACTGAAGCTTTCTTT; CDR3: CAISEFGGHNTEAFF
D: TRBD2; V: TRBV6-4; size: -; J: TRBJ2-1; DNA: TGTGCCAGCAGTGTTACTAGCGGGGGGGCAAATGAGCAGTTCTTC; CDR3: CASSVTSGGANEQFF
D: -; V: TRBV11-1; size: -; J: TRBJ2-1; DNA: TGTGCCAGCAGCTTGGTGGCGAATAATGAGCAGTTCTTC; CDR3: CASSLVANNEQFF
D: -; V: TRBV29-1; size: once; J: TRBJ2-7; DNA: TGCAGCGTTGTGGGCCAGCACTCCTACGAGCAGTACTTC; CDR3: CSVVGQHSYEQYF
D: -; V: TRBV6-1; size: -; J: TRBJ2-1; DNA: TGTGCCAGCAGTGACCAGGGTCGAGACAGGTTTTACAATGAGCAGTTCTTC; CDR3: CASSDQGRDRFYNEQFF
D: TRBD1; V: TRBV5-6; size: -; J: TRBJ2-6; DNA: TGTGCCAGCAGCTGGGTTGGGGGGACAGGGTCTGGGGCCAACGTCCTGACTTTC; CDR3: CASSWVGGTGSGANVLTF